The clone carrying this T cell receptor beta chain was counted many times. The antigen is not known. Unique molecular identifiers were used to barcode this TCRbeta library. In TCRdb, the PCR reads were re-called with MiXCR into one record per CDR3 protein. Of some 180,000 distinct CDR3 sequences listed, about 7% are singletons. The data were taken from a study of T-cell reconstitution after alpha-beta-depleted transplantation in children. Study-wide results and caveats: Some patients showed high day-60 TCRbeta diversity, which derived from surviving recipient T cells and thymic progenitors. Newly produced T cells mostly provided counts and TCRbeta diversity after one year, as hyperexpanded clones declined. Approximately two months post-transplant, alpha-beta T cells reportedly originated from several hundred expanded graft clones.

This CDR3 is 14 amino acids long. Trimming removed 1 base at V and 1 base at J, with 4 bases between. Sequencing used PBMCs, obtained before TCRalphabeta/CD19-depleted stem cell transplant. The gene calls are TRBV12-3 or TRBV12-4 and TRBJ2-2; D is ambiguous. The TCR originated in a boy aged 2 to 10 with acute lymphoblastic leukemia, due to receive a stem cell transplant. The CDR3 loop is CASSLVRNTGELFF. In DNA form, the CDR3 reads TGTGCCAGCAGTTTAGTACGGAACACCGGGGAGCTGTTTTTT.